In this sample, the clone carrying this T cell receptor (beta chain) turned up a few times. The antigen remains undetermined. The data originate from a study of beta chain features in type 1 diabetes. Overall study findings and caveats: When Type 1 diabetes patients were examined, their TCRB CDR3s proved moderately but significantly shorter in all four CD4+ subsets. cDNA-based sequencing might over-represent cells highly expressing TCR.

The investigators reverse transcribed all of the isolated RNA, so they sequenced expressed TCRB transcripts. Produced via immunoSEQ multiplex PCR; TCRdb's table is partial and in-frame only. The sample shows around 250,000 clones, 25% to 35% of them seen only once. The CDR3 length is 14 residues. V trimming: 5 bases; J trimming: 7 bases; junction bases outside the gene matches: 6. Germline V gene lookup returns CDR1 SGHTA and CDR2 FQGNSA. Sample: central memory CD4+ T cells from blood. This chain joins TRBV7-2 and TRBJ2-1, with 9 bases matching TRBD2. This sequence originates from a young man in good health. The CDR3 nucleotides read TGTGCCAGCAGCACGCGAAGCGGGGGGAATGAGCAGTTCTTC. It yields the protein CASSTRSGGNEQFF.